This T cell receptor (beta chain) originates from a study of T cell changes during pregnancy in multiple sclerosis. Clones were sequenced by immunoSEQ multiplex PCR, and TCRdb holds only the in-frame ones, with some missing. The table has fewer than 150,000 clones, approximately 96% seen once. Germline CDR1 SGHRS, CDR2 YFSETQ. This CDR3 region has 17 residues. Trimming cost V 4 bases and J 3 bases, with 23 bases left between them. Material: peripheral blood, obtained after pregnancy. The chain combines TRBV5-1 with TRBJ2-7; tentatively, D is TRBD1 (6 bases). The TCR originated in a female donor with multiple sclerosis, enrolled in a pregnancy study. The CDR3 loop is CASSLQPTGLGVYEQYF. DNA for the CDR3: TGCGCCAGCAGCCTTCAGCCTACAGGGCTCGGGGTCTACGAGCAGTACTTC.